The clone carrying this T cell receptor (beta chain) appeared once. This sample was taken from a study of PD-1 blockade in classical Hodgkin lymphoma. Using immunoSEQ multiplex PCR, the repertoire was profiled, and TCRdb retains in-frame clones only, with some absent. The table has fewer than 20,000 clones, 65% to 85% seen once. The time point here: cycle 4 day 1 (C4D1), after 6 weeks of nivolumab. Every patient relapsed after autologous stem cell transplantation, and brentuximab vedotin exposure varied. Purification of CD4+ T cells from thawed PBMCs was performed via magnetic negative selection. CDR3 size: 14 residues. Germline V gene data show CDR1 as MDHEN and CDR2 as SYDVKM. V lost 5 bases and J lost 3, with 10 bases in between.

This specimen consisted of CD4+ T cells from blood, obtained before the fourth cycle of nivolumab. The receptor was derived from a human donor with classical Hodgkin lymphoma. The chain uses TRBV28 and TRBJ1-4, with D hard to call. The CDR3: CASSLTGANEKLFF. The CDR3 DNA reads TGTGCCAGCAGTCTCACGGGAGCTAATGAAAAACTGTTTTTT. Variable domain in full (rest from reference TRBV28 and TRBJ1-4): DVKVTQSSRYLVKRTGEKVFLECVQDMDHENMFWYRQDPGLGLRLIYFSYDVKMKEKGDIPEGYSVSREKKERFSLILESASTNQTSMYLCASSLTGANEKLFFGSGTQLSVL.